These 10 T cell receptor beta chains came from one sample sequenced in a study of blood T cells in healthy people across ages. Using a J-beta primer mix together with a sample-barcoded 5' primer, a second PCR was run for about 6 to 11 cycles. A single record per CDR3 protein comes from TCRdb applying MiXCR to the 5' RACE reads. The sample lists approximately 800,000 distinct CDR3 sequences, roughly 60% seen once, with roughly 22% in the top ten. The sequenced sample was blood. These receptors all stem from a man under 40 in good health.

The rearrangement links TRBV6-2 or TRBV6-3 to TRBJ1-5, with TRBD1 matching 7 bases. CDR1 MNHEY and CDR2 SVGEGT come from the germline V gene. The CDR3 runs 17 residues. V was clipped by 5 bases and J by 3 bases; unmatched bases: 13. The CDR3 DNA sequence: TGTGCCAGCAGTCGACGCGTACAGGGGATTCTCAATCAGCCCCAGCATTTT. Residues: CASSRRVQGILNQPQHF.

The chain couples TRBV28 to TRBJ1-1; no clear D gene. The CDR3 runs to 14 residues. CDR1 MDHEN and CDR2 SYDVKM come from the germline V gene. V dropped 1 base and J dropped 1 base, with 7 bases sitting between them. The CDR3 DNA reads as TGTGCCAGCAGTTTATCCGTGAGGAACACTGAAGCTTTCTTT. Protein product: CASSLSVRNTEAFF.

This clonotype was seen a few times. The chain uses TRBV20-1 and TRBJ1-1, with D unresolved. The V gene's germline CDR1 is DFQATT and CDR2 SNEGSKA (reference sequence). The V end was cut by 5 bases, the J end by 1 base, with 11 bases between. The CDR3 is 13 residues long. The CDR3 coding sequence is TGCAGTGCTGTTCCGGGCCCGAACACTGAAGCTTTCTTT. The encoded protein is CSAVPGPNTEAFF.

The rearrangement links TRBV6-5 to TRBJ2-1; maybe TRBD2 (6 bases). Near its end, the DNA agrees better with TRBJ2-7, so the J call may be wrong. CDR1 is MNHEY and CDR2 is SVGAGI in the germline V gene. The CDR3 has 14 amino acids. The CDR3 is CASSYEYSGNEQYF. For the CDR3, the DNA is TGTGCCAGCAGTTACGAGTATAGCGGCAATGAGCAGTACTTC.

The gene calls are TRBV21-1 and TRBJ1-1. TRBV21-1 represents a pseudogene. This CDR3 is built from 15 residues. As DNA, the CDR3 is TGTGCCAGCAGCAAAAAGGCCAGATTGAACACTGAAGCTTTCTTT. The encoded protein is CASSKKARLNTEAFF.

In regard to this clonotype: Relative to the germline gene, one junction end is altered; a read error may explain this. The V and J genes are TRBV2 and TRBJ2-6; weak D call: TRBD1 (5 bases). The CDR3 is 14 residues long. CDR1 and CDR2 from the germline V gene are SNHLY and FYNNEI. CDR3 amino acids: CASSVNAGANVQTF. CDR3 DNA sequence: TGTGCCAGCAGTGTAAATGCTGGGGCCAACGTCCAGACTTTC.

This clonotype was counted only a few times. The J gene is TRBJ2-7, the V gene TRBV27; D may be TRBD2 (6 bases). The CDR3 is 16 amino acids. CDR1 MNHEY and CDR2 SMNVEV come from the germline V gene (reference sequence). V lost 5 bases to trimming and J lost 3 bases, with 20 bases between them. CDR3 sequence reads: CASSPTPWDLFYEQYF. The CDR3 DNA sequence: TGTGCCAGCAGTCCTACCCCATGGGACTTATTCTACGAGCAGTACTTC.

The chain has TRBV3-1 and TRBJ2-2; D not resolved. The CDR3 covers 15 residues. Looked up from germline, CDR1 is LGHDT and CDR2 is YNNKEL (reference sequence). V dropped 2 bases and J dropped 0 bases, with 7 bases sitting between them. The CDR3 region is CASSQSQTNTGELFF. DNA of the CDR3: TGTGCCAGCAGCCAATCGCAGACGAACACCGGGGAGCTGTTTTTT.

The chain couples TRBV6-4 to TRBJ2-1, with 12 nucleotides matching TRBD2. Germline V gives CDR1 MRHNA, CDR2 SNTAGT. Losses at the gene ends were 8 bases for V and 0 bases for J; bases not matched to a gene: 17. This CDR3 has 20 residues. In nucleotides, the CDR3 is TGTGCCAGCCAATCCGGACTAGCGGGGAGGCCTCTTAGCTCCTACAATGAGCAGTTCTTC. Protein sequence: CASQSGLAGRPLSSYNEQFF.

The CDR3 sequence: CASSLKEGQGAISTDTQYF. The CDR3 DNA follows: TGCGCCAGCAGCTTAAAAGAAGGACAGGGGGCAATAAGCACAGATACGCAGTATTTT. The rearrangement uses TRBV5-1 and TRBJ2-3; 11 nucleotides line up with TRBD1. This CDR3 has 19 residues. With 2 bases clipped from V and 0 bases from J, the junction kept 11 bases outside the gene matches. The germline V gene has CDR1 SGHRS and CDR2 YFSETQ.